This TCR beta chain was sequenced for a study of shared clonotypes between healthy human individuals. General study results and limits: Naive CD4 clonotypes overlapped across several donors at around 5%. Investigators expected sequencing depth to affect clonotype sharing among donors.

Each PCR replicate from the sorted subsets contained approximately 0.2 ug DNA, which is about 30,000 T cell genomes. This table comes from immunoSEQ multiplex PCR, and its TCRdb copy is limited to in-frame clones, with some not included. The sample yields roughly 2.6 million clones, more than 80% seen once. Details on this clone: No antigen is known for it.

Donors had no recently reported acute infections or vaccinations and were HIV-negative. Sequencing was carried out using naive CD4+ T cells sorted from blood. Noted subset: CD45RA+ positively selected. The TCR sequence derives from a man aged 18 to 29 in good health.

The CDR3 DNA reads as TGTGCCAGCACCTCATCCTACGAGCAGTACTTC. It specifies CASTSSYEQYF. The chain carries TRBV11-2 and TRBJ2-7; no clear D. The V gene lost 7 bases and the J gene lost 1 base, with 5 bases spanning the gap. CDR3 size: 11 residues. The V gene's germline CDR1 is SGHAT and CDR2 FQNNGV.